This paragraph reports one TCR beta chain. Its target is unknown. Trimming cost V 6 bases and J 2 bases, with 10 bases left between them. Germline V gives CDR1 MNHEY, CDR2 SMNVEV (reference sequence). The CDR3 spans 13 residues. The sample comes from a study of CD8+ T cells in alopecia areata. Sorting of PBMCs yielded the CD4+ and CD8+ T cells. Regarding the study as a whole: Researchers report lesional scalp, most notably alopecia totalis/universalis, outstripped normal scalp in clonality. Among patients, TCR sharing was less clear than in mice, a difference possibly due in part to HLA diversity in the patient population. There were also resident alphabeta T cells of normal skin sequenced in scalp samples.

cDNA serving as the sequencing template came from extracted, reverse transcribed RNA. Clones were read by immunoSEQ multiplex PCR, and TCRdb kept only the in-frame ones, dropping some. The sample carries more than 90,000 clones, less than 70% recorded once. The sequence came from a human donor in good health. The V call is TRBV27, the J call TRBJ2-5; TRBD1 might be the D (6 bases). The specimen was CD4+ T cells sorted from blood. In nucleotides, the CDR3 is TGTGCCAGCAGAAAAGGACAGCAAGAGACCCAGTACTTC. The encoded protein is CASRKGQQETQYF.